The 18 T cell receptor beta chains below were found in one sample sequenced in a study of chemoradiotherapy in HPV16-positive cancers. Generated by immunoSEQ multiplex PCR, the TCRdb table keeps only in-frame clones and is missing some. The table lists over 15,000 clones, about 90% of them singletons. Specimen: blood, collected from a patient who underwent chemoradiotherapy. Receptors originate from a human donor with HPV-associated anogenital cancer.

The chain carries TRBV6-1 and TRBJ1-5; D not certain. Trimming removed 6 bases from V and 4 bases from J, with 13 bases in between. The germline V gene has CDR1 MNHNS and CDR2 SASEGT. The CDR3 covers 14 residues. CDR3 protein: CASSFDGRNQPQHF. DNA of the CDR3: TGTGCCAGCAGCTTTGACGGTAGAAATCAGCCCCAGCATTTT.

This clone was observed once. This chain connects TRBV6-6 to TRBJ2-5, with D possibly being TRBD1 (6 bases). V lost 3 bases to trimming and J lost 1 base, with 12 bases between them. This CDR3 contains 15 residues. Per germline, CDR1 MNHNY and CDR2 SVGAGI (reference sequence). In DNA, the CDR3 is TGTGCCAGCAGTTATCGAGACAGGCGCCAAGAGACCCAGTACTTC. Encoded protein: CASSYRDRRQETQYF.

This sequence joins TRBV10-1 and TRBJ2-6; D might be TRBD2 (6 bases). Trimming stripped 2 bases from V and 1 base from J, with 9 bases between. This CDR3 region has 16 residues. The germline CDR1 and CDR2 sequences are WNHNN and SYGVQD (reference sequence). The CDR3 region has the DNA TGCGCCAGCAGTGAGAGGGGAGGATCTGGGGCCAACGTCCTGACTTTC. Protein: CASSERGGSGANVLTF.

The chain employs TRBV6-1 and TRBJ2-1, with D perhaps TRBD2 (6 bases). Trimming removed 4 bases from V and 3 bases from J, with 13 bases in between. Germline V gives CDR1 MNHNS, CDR2 SASEGT. The CDR3 contains 15 residues. The CDR3 is CASSGWRGFYNEQFF. As DNA, the CDR3 is TGTGCCAGCAGTGGGTGGCGGGGATTCTACAATGAGCAGTTCTTC.

The chain joins TRBV18 to TRBJ2-5; possibly TRBD2 for D (7 bases). Gene TRBJ2-7 matches the end of the DNA better, so the J call may be wrong. CDR1 and CDR2 from the germline V gene are KGHSH and LQKENI. The CDR3 loop spans 13 amino acids. CDR3 coding DNA: TGTGCCAGCTCTCCGGGGGGCGGCTACGAGCAGTACTTC. Translating it yields CASSPGGGYEQYF.

The V and J genes are TRBV2 and TRBJ1-1; D gene uncertain. Germline loops: CDR1 SNHLY, CDR2 FYNNEI. This CDR3 has 13 amino acids. V lost 4 bases and J lost 1, with 7 bases in between. CDR3 region: CASSGIRNTEAFF. As DNA, the CDR3 is TGTGCCAGCAGTGGAATCAGGAACACTGAAGCTTTCTTT.

The chain employs TRBV10-2 and TRBJ2-3; D unresolved. Trimming took 4 bases from V and 0 from J, leaving 11 bases between them. Per the germline V gene, CDR1 is WSHSY and CDR2 is SAAADI. The CDR3 is 15 amino acids. The CDR3 reads CASSGQAASTDTQYF. The CDR3 DNA follows: TGCGCCAGCAGTGGACAAGCAGCTAGCACAGATACGCAGTATTTT.

This clone was seen a single time. CDR3: CASSLGLQQPQHF. Written as DNA, the CDR3 is TGTGCCAGCAGCTTAGGGTTACAGCAGCCCCAGCATTTT. The chain couples TRBV7-2 to TRBJ1-5; D unresolved. V lost 1 base to trimming and J lost 7 bases, with 8 bases between them. This CDR3 is 13 amino acids long. Germline CDR1 SGHTA, CDR2 FQGNSA.

The chain couples TRBV6-1 to TRBJ1-1; D not resolved. CDR3 size: 11 residues. V lost 6 bases to trimming and J lost 2 bases, with 4 bases between them. Germline V gene data show CDR1 as MNHNS and CDR2 as SASEGT. The CDR3 coding sequence is TGTGCCAGCAGGATAAACACTGAAGCTTTCTTT. Its translation: CASRINTEAFF.

The chain employs TRBV5-5 and TRBJ2-7; D may be TRBD2 (6 bases). CDR3 length: 14 residues. The V and J ends lost 3 bases and 2 bases respectively, with 12 bases between them. The V gene's germline CDR1 is SGHKS and CDR2 YYEKEE (reference sequence). CDR3 in DNA: TGTGCCAGCAGCTGGGACTTCTCCCCCTACGAGCAGTACTTC. It yields the protein CASSWDFSPYEQYF.

A single count supports this clone. The V and J genes are TRBV13 and TRBJ2-1; possibly TRBD2 for D (6 bases). Germline assignment: CDR1 PRHDT and CDR2 FYEKMQ (reference sequence). V was shortened by 1 base and J by 7 bases, with 14 bases between the two germline ends. The CDR3 contains 15 residues. The CDR3 DNA reads TGTGCCAGCAGCTTAGCGGGAGTGGCGATGAATGAGCAGTTCTTC. Translating gives CASSLAGVAMNEQFF.

The V and J genes are TRBV5-1 and TRBJ1-6, with D possibly matching TRBD1 (5 bases). Germline CDR1 SGHRS, CDR2 YFSETQ. V lost 0 bases and J 9 bases, leaving 13 bases between the germline ends. CDR3 length equals 15 residues. The CDR3 nucleotides read TGCGCCAGCAGCTTGGACGGCAGGGTCGGTTCACCCCTCCACTTT. Amino acids: CASSLDGRVGSPLHF.

Here the CDR3 DNA reads TGCGCCAGCACCAACGGCGGGTCCCCAGGGACCCAGTACTTC. Protein sequence: CASTNGGSPGTQYF. V is TRBV5-1 and J is TRBJ2-5; perhaps TRBD2 as D (5 bases). The germline CDR1 and CDR2 sequences are SGHRS and YFSETQ. The CDR3 loop spans 14 amino acids. Trimming took off 6 bases at V and 7 bases at J, with 19 bases between the two ends.

V is TRBV27 and J is TRBJ2-3; maybe TRBD1 (5 bases). Germline values: CDR1 MNHEY, CDR2 SMNVEV (reference sequence). V lost 4 bases and J 8 bases, leaving 13 bases between the germline ends. There are 13 residues in the CDR3. The CDR3 reads CASSSRQFATQYF. CDR3 DNA: TGTGCCAGCAGTTCACGACAGTTCGCTACGCAGTATTTT.

The chain is built from TRBV7-8 and TRBJ1-1; 7 nucleotides match TRBD1. Germline V gives CDR1 SGHVS, CDR2 FQNEAQ. The ends lost 5 bases at V and 7 bases at J; junction bases unmatched: 7. The CDR3 has 13 residues. The CDR3: CASSASTGVEAFF. The CDR3 region has the DNA TGTGCCAGCAGCGCCTCAACAGGGGTTGAAGCTTTCTTT.

The rearrangement joins TRBV9 to TRBJ1-1, with 9 nucleotides matching TRBD1. J was trimmed by 0 bases and V by 3 bases; bases with no gene match: 6. The length of the CDR3 is 16 residues. From germline, CDR1 is SGDLS and CDR2 YYNGEE. Here the CDR3 reads CASSGGTGRVNTEAFF. The CDR3 DNA sequence: TGTGCCAGCAGCGGGGGGACAGGGAGGGTGAACACTGAAGCTTTCTTT.

The genes are TRBV27 and TRBJ2-1; 10 nucleotides align to TRBD2. The CDR3 consists of 15 residues. In germline, CDR1 is MNHEY, CDR2 SMNVEV (reference sequence). The trim removed 4 bases at V and 2 bases at J, leaving 2 bases unmatched. The CDR3: CASSWSGGAYNEQFF. CDR3 nucleotide sequence: TGTGCCAGCAGTTGGAGCGGGGGGGCCTACAATGAGCAGTTCTTC.

In this sample, this clone turned up once. CDR3: CASRPDRVGNTEAFF. CDR3 DNA sequence: TGTGCCAGCAGGCCGGACAGGGTCGGAAACACTGAAGCTTTCTTT. The J gene is TRBJ1-1, the V gene TRBV13; 8 positions match TRBD1. Unmatched junction bases numbered 8, after V lost 6 bases and J lost 2 bases. This CDR3 is built from 15 residues. Germline assignment: CDR1 PRHDT and CDR2 FYEKMQ (reference sequence).